The clone carrying this TCR beta chain was picked up many times. These data are taken from a study of T cells after yellow fever vaccination. TCRdb reanalysed the 5' RACE reads using MiXCR and keeps one entry per CDR3 protein. The sample consists of 250,000 to 300,000 distinct CDR3 sequences, around 5.2% of them appearing once. CDR3 length: 17 residues. J was trimmed by 4 bases and V by 8 bases; bases with no gene match: 10. The chain has TRBV12-3 or TRBV12-4 and TRBJ2-6; 11 bases agree with TRBD1. The sample consisted of CD4+ T cells sorted from PBMCs, taken on the day of the yellow fever booster vaccination. The sequence came from a man between 18 and 35 years old who received the YFV17D yellow fever vaccine. CDR3 amino acids: CASHRGQGAPGANVLTF. Written as DNA, the CDR3 is TGTGCCAGCCACAGAGGACAGGGGGCGCCGGGGGCCAACGTCCTGACTTTC.